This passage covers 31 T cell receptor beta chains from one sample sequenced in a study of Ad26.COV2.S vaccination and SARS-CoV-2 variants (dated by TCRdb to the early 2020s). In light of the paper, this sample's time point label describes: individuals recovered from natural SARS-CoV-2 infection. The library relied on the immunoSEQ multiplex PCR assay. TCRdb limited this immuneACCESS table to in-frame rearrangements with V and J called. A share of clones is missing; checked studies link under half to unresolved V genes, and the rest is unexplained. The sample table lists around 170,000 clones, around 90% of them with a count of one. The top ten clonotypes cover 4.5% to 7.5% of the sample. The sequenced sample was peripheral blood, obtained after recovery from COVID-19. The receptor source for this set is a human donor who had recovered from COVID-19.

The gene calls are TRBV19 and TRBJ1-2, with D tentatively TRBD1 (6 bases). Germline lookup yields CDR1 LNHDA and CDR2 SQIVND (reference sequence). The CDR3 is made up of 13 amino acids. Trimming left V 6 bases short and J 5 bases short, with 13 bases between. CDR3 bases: TGTGCCAGTAGGTGGACAGCTACTTATGGCTACACCTTC. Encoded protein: CASRWTATYGYTF.

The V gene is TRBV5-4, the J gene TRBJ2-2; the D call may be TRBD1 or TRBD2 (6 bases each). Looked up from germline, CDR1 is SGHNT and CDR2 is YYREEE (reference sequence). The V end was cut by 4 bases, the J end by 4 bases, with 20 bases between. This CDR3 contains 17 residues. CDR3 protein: CASSLLVGGIGTGELFF. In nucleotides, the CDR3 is TGTGCCAGCAGCCTCCTCGTGGGGGGCATCGGCACCGGGGAGCTGTTTTTT.

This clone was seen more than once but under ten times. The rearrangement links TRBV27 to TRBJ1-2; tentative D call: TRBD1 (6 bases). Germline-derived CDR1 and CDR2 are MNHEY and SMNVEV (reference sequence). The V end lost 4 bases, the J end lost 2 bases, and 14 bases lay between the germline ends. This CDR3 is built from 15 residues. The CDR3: CASSSPSQGNYGYTF. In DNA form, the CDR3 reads TGTGCCAGCAGTTCACCCAGTCAGGGGAACTATGGCTACACCTTC.

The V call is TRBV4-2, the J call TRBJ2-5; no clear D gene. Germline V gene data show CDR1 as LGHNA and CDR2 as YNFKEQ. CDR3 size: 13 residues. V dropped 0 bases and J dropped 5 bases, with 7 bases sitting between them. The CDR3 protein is CASSQDLWETQYF. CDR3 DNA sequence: TGTGCCAGCAGCCAAGATTTATGGGAGACCCAGTACTTC.

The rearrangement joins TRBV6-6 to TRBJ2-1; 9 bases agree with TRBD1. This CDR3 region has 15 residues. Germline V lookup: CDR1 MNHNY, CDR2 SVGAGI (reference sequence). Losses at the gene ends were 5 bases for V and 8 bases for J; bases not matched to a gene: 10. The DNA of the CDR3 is TGTGCCAGCAGTACCGGGACAGGGAGTTTAGATGAGCAGTTCTTC. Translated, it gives CASSTGTGSLDEQFF.

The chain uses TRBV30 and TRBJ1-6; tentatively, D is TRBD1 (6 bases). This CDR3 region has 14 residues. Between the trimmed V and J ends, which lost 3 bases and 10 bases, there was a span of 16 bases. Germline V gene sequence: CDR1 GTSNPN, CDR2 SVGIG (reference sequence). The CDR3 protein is CAWRTSGERSPLHF. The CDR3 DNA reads TGTGCCTGGAGGACGTCAGGGGAGAGGTCACCCCTCCACTTT.

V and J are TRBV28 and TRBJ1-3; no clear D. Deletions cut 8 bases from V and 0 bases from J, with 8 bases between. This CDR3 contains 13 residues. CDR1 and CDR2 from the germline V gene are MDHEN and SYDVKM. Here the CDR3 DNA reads TGTGCCAGCGAGTCAGGCTCTGGAAACACCATATATTTT. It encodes CASESGSGNTIYF.

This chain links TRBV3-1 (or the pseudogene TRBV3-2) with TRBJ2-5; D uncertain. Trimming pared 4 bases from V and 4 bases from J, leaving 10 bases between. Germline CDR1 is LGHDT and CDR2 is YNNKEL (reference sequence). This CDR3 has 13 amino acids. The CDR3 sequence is CASSRPKGETQYF. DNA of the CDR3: TGTGCCAGCAGCCGACCTAAGGGAGAGACCCAGTACTTC.

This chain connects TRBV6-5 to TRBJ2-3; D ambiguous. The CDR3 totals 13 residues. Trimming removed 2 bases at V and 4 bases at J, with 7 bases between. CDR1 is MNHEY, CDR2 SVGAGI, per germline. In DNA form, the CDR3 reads TGTGCCAGCAGTTACGGAGTAGCAGATACGCAGTATTTT. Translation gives CASSYGVADTQYF.

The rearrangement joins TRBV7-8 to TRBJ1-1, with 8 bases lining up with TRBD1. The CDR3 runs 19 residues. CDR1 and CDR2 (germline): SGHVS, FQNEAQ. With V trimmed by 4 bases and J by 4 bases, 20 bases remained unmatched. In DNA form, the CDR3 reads TGTGCCAGCAGCTCGAAAAAGACAGGACAGGGATTGGCGATCACTGAAGCTTTCTTT. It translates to CASSSKKTGQGLAITEAFF.

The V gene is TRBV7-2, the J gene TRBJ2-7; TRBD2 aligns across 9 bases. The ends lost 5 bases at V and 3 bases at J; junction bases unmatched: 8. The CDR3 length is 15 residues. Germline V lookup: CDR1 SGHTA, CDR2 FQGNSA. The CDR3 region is CASSPRGAGGYEQYF. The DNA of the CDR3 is TGTGCCAGCAGCCCCCGTGGAGCGGGAGGCTACGAGCAGTACTTC.

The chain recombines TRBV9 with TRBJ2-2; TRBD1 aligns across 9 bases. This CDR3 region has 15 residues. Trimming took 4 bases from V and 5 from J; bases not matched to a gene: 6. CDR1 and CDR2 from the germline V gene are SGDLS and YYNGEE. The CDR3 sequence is CASSPQTGGTGELFF. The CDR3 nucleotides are TGTGCCAGCAGCCCCCAGACAGGGGGAACCGGGGAGCTGTTTTTT.

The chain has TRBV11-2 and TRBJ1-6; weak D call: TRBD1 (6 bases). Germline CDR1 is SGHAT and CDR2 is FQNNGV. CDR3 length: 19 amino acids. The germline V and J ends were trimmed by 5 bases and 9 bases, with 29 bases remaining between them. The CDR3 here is CASSLNPYLDRNDRSPLHF. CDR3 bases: TGTGCCAGCAGCCTCAACCCCTATCTCGACAGGAACGATCGTTCACCCCTCCACTTT.

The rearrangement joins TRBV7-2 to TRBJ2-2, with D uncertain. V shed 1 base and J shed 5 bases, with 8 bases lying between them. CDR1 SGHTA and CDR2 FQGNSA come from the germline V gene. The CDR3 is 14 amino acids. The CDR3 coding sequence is TGTGCCAGCAGCTTAGGGAGTCGTACCGGGGAGCTGTTTTTT. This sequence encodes CASSLGSRTGELFF. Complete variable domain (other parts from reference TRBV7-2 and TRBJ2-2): GAGVSQSPSNKVTEKGKDVELRCDPISGHTALYWYRQSLGQGLEFLIYFQGNSAPDKSGLPSDRFSAERTGGSVSTLTIQRTQQEDSAVYLCASSLGSRTGELFFGEGSRLTVL.

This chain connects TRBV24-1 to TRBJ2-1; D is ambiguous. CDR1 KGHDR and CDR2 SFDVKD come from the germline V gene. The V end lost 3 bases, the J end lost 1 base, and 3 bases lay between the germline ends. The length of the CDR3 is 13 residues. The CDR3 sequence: CATSDLSYNEQFF. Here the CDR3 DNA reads TGTGCCACCAGTGATCTATCCTACAATGAGCAGTTCTTC.

CDR3 in amino acids: CASSLRGTSGRFMETQYF. The CDR3 nucleotides are TGCGCCAGCAGCTTAAGGGGAACTAGCGGGAGGTTTATGGAGACCCAGTACTTC. The genes are TRBV5-1 and TRBJ2-5, with 12 bases matching TRBD2. J gave up 5 bases and V 2 bases, and 13 bases lay outside the gene matches. Germline loops: CDR1 SGHRS, CDR2 YFSETQ. The CDR3 loop spans 18 amino acids.

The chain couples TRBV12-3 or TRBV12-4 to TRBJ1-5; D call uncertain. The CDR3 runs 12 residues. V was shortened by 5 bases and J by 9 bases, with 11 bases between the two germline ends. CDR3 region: CASSGRPVPQHF. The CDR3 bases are TGTGCCAGCAGTGGACGGCCAGTGCCCCAGCATTTT.

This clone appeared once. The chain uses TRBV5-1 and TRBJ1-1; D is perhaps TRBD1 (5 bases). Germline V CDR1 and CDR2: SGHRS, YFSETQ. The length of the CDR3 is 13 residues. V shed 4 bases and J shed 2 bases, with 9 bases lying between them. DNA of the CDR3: TGCGCCAGCAGCCGGGACTATAACACTGAAGCTTTCTTT. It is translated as CASSRDYNTEAFF.

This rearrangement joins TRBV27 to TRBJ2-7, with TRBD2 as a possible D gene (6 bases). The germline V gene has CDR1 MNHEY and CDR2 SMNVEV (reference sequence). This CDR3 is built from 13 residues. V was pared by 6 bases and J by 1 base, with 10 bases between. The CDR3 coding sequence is TGTGCCAGCAGGGGAGGAGTTTCCTACGAGCAGTACTTC. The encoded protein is CASRGGVSYEQYF.

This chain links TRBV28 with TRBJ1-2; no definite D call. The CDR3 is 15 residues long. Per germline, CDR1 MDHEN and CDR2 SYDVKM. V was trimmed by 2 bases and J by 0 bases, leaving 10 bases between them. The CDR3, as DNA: TGTGCCAGCAGTTTACCAGAGAAAGCTAACTATGGCTACACCTTC. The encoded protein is CASSLPEKANYGYTF.

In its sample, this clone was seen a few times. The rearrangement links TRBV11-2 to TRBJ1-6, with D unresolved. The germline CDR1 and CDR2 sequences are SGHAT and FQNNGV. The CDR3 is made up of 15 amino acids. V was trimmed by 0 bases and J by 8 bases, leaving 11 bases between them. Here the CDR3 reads CASSLETGPHSPLHF. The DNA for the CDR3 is TGTGCCAGCAGCTTAGAAACCGGGCCCCATTCACCCCTCCACTTT.

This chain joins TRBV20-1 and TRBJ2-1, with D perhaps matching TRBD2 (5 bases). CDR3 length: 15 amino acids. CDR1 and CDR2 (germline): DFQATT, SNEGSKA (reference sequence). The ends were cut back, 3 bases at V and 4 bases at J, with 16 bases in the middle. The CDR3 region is CSASIRPGGYNEQFF. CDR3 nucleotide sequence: TGCAGTGCTAGTATTAGGCCAGGCGGGTACAATGAGCAGTTCTTC.

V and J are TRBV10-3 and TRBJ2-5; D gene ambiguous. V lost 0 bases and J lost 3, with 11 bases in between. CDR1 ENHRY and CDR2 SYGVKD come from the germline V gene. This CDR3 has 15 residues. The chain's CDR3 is CAISESANGEETQYF. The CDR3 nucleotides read TGTGCCATCAGTGAGTCGGCGAATGGGGAAGAGACCCAGTACTTC.

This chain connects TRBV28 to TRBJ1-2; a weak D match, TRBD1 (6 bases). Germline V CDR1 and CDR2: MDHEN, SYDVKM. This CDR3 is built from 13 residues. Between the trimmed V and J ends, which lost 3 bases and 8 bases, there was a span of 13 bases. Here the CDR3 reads CASSFHVGAGYTF. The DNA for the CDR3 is TGTGCCAGCAGTTTTCACGTGGGGGCGGGCTACACCTTC.

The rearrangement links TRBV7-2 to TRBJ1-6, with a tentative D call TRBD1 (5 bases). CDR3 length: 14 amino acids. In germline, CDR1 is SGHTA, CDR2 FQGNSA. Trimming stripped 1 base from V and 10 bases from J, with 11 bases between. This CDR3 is CASSLDQGSSPLHF. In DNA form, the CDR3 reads TGTGCCAGCAGCTTAGACCAGGGAAGCTCACCCCTCCACTTT.

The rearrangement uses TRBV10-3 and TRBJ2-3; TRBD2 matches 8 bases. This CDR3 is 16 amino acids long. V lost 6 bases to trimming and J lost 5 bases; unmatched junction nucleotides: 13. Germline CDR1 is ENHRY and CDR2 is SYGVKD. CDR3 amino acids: CAIRGNGGAGRDTQYF. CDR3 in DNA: TGTGCCATCAGGGGAAACGGGGGGGCTGGGCGAGATACGCAGTATTTT.

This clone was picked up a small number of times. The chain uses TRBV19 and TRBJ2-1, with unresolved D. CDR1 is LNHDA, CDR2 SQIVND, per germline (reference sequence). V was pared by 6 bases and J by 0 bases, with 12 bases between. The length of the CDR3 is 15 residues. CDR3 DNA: TGTGCCAGTAGCCTTTTGTGGAGCTCCTACAATGAGCAGTTCTTC. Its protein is CASSLLWSSYNEQFF.

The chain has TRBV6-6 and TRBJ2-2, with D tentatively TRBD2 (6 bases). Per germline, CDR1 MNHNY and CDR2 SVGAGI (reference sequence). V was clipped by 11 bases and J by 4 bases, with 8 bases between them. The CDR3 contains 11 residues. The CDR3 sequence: CAHGGTGELFF. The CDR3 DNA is TGTGCCCACGGGGGCACCGGGGAGCTGTTTTTT.

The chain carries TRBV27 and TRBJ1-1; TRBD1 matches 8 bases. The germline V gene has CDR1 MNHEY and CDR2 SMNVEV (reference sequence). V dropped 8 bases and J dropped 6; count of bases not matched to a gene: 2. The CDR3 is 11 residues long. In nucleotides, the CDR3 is TGTGCCAGCGGCAGGGGGCCTGAAGCTTTCTTT. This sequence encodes CASGRGPEAFF.

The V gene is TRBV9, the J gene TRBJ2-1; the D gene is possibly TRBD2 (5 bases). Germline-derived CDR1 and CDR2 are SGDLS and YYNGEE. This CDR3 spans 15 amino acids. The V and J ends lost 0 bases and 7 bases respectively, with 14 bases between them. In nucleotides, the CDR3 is TGTGCCAGCAGCGTAGGGGGTAATACGGGGAATGAGCAGTTCTTC. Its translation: CASSVGGNTGNEQFF.

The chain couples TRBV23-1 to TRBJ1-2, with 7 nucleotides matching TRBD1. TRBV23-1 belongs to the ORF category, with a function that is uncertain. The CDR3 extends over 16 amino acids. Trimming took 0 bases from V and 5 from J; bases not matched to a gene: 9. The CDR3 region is CASSQSEGAFGYGYTF. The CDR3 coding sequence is TGCGCCAGCAGTCAATCCGAGGGGGCGTTTGGATATGGCTACACCTTC.